The source of this T cell receptor beta chain is a study of CD8 T cells in ankylosing spondylitis. This clonotype was detected ten times or more. This CDR3 is 13 amino acids long. Germline CDR1 and CDR2: SGHRS and YFSETQ. Trimming took off 0 bases at V and 5 bases at J, with 8 bases between the two ends. Using its own MiXCR run on the 5' RACE reads, TCRdb lists one record per CDR3 protein. The sample carries tens of thousands of distinct CDR3 sequences, 10% recorded once. This TCR derives from a male donor with ankylosing spondylitis or in good health (not recorded which). The V gene is TRBV5-1, the J gene TRBJ2-5; weak D call: TRBD1 (5 bases). Sequencing input: blood, either unsorted or a sorted T cell fraction (not recorded which). The CDR3: CASSLGGLETQYF. The CDR3 coding sequence is TGCGCCAGCAGCTTGGGGGGCCTGGAGACCCAGTACTTC.